Listed below are T cell receptor beta chains from one sample, sequenced in a study of T-cell reconstitution after alpha-beta-depleted transplantation in children. TCRdb reanalysed the PCR reads using MiXCR and keeps one entry per CDR3 protein. The sample carries a few hundred thousand distinct CDR3 sequences, 27% recorded once. The sample was PBMCs, taken before TCRalphabeta/CD19-depleted stem cell transplant. These receptors originate from a boy less than two years old with Wiskott-Aldrich syndrome, due to receive a stem cell transplant. CDR3s include the opening cysteine and the closing phenylalanine or tryptophan. The D gene is left open where the match is weak. Some rows mark clone size as missing; the rest say once, few, many or name a class of expanded clone.

v_gene	d_gene	j_gene	abundance	len	CDR3aa	CDR3nt
TRBV5-1	TRBD1	TRBJ2-7	.	14	CASSLAQGDYEQYF	TGCGCCAGCAGCTTGGCCCAGGGGGACTACGAGCAGTACTTC
TRBV29-1	.	TRBJ2-1	once	14	CSMSRGSSYNEQFF	TGCAGCATGTCACGGGGAAGCTCCTACAATGAGCAGTTCTTC
TRBV10-3	.	TRBJ1-5	.	16	CAISEVGGVGNQPQHF	TGTGCCATCAGTGAAGTAGGTGGGGTTGGGAATCAGCCCCAGCATTTT
TRBV5-1	.	TRBJ2-1	.	13	CASSLTSWNQQFF	TGCGCCAGCAGCTTGACAAGCTGGAATCAGCAGTTCTTC
TRBV20-1	TRBD1	TRBJ2-7	.	14	CSARDKDRIDEQYF	TGCAGTGCTAGAGATAAGGACAGGATCGACGAGCAGTACTTC
TRBV27	TRBD2	TRBJ2-7	.	14	CASSRGLASYEQYF	TGTGCCAGCAGCAGGGGACTAGCGAGTTACGAGCAGTACTTC
TRBV29-1	TRBD1	TRBJ2-3	.	16	CSVANTGTGSTDTQYF	TGCAGCGTGGCGAACACTGGGACAGGGAGCACAGATACGCAGTATTTT
TRBV5-1	TRBD1	TRBJ2-7	once	14	CASRAGQGRYEQYF	TGCGCCAGCAGGGCGGGACAGGGGAGATACGAGCAGTACTTC
TRBV2	TRBD2	TRBJ2-1	.	16	CASSALWLADYNEQFF	TGTGCCAGCAGCGCCCTTTGGCTAGCGGACTACAATGAGCAGTTCTTC
TRBV4-2	TRBD2	TRBJ2-2	few	18	CASSQVVKAGGDTGELFF	TGTGCCAGCAGCCAAGTGGTGAAAGCGGGAGGCGATACCGGGGAGCTGTTTTTT
TRBV11-3	.	TRBJ2-7	.	15	CASSFSTGGRDEQYF	TGTGCCAGCAGCTTCTCCACCGGGGGCCGGGACGAGCAGTACTTC
TRBV5-4	TRBD2	TRBJ2-3	.	16	CASSLFGAGVEDTQYF	TGTGCCAGCAGCTTGTTCGGGGCGGGAGTAGAGGATACGCAGTATTTT
TRBV5-1	TRBD2	TRBJ2-1	once	17	CASSWPGLAGGPNEQFF	TGCGCCAGCAGCTGGCCGGGACTAGCGGGAGGGCCCAATGAGCAGTTCTTC
TRBV27	TRBD2	TRBJ2-1	.	17	CASSSFLGLAAYNEQFF	TGTGCCAGCAGTTCCTTCTTGGGACTAGCGGCCTACAATGAGCAGTTCTTC
TRBV5-1	.	TRBJ1-2	few	13	CASSSEDNYGYTF	TGCGCCAGCAGCTCGGAGGACAATTATGGCTACACCTTC
TRBV20-1	TRBD2	TRBJ2-1	.	14	CSASVSGRAHEQFF	TGCAGTGCTAGTGTGTCCGGGAGGGCCCATGAGCAGTTCTTC
TRBV28	TRBD2	TRBJ2-3	few	15	CASSFSGRSLDTQYF	TGTGCCAGCAGTTTCAGCGGGAGGTCGCTGGATACGCAGTATTTT
TRBV29-1	TRBD1	TRBJ1-2	few	14	CSVDPGTGLGGYTF	TGCAGCGTAGACCCCGGGACAGGACTAGGCGGCTACACCTTC
TRBV5-1	TRBD1	TRBJ1-1	.	16	CASSSGTGARNTEAFF	TGCGCCAGCAGCTCCGGGACAGGGGCTAGGAACACTGAAGCTTTCTTT
TRBV13	.	TRBJ2-7	.	14	CASSQSGQHYEQYF	TGTGCCAGCAGCCAAAGTGGACAGCATTACGAGCAGTACTTC
TRBV28	TRBD2	TRBJ2-3	many	16	CASSPELAASTDTQYF	TGTGCCAGCAGCCCTGAACTAGCGGCTAGCACAGATACGCAGTATTTT
TRBV5-1	TRBD1	TRBJ2-1	.	14	CASSRQGPGNGQFF	TGCGCCAGCAGCAGACAGGGGCCCGGCAATGGGCAGTTCTTC
TRBV4-1	.	TRBJ2-7	few	15	CASSQYAGRNYEQYF	TGCGCCAGCAGCCAATACGCGGGACGGAACTACGAGCAGTACTTC
TRBV5-1	.	TRBJ1-1	few	14	CASIPGDMNTEAFF	TGCGCCAGCATACCGGGGGATATGAACACTGAAGCTTTCTTT